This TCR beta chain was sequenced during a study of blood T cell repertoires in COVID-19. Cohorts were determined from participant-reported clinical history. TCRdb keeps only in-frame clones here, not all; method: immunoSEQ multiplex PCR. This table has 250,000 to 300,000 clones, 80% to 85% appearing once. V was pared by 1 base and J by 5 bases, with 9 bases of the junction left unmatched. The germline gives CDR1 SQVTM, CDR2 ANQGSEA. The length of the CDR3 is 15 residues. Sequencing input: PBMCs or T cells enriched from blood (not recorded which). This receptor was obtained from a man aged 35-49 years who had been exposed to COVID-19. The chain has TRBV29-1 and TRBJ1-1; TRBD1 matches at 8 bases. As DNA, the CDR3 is TGCAGCGTTGAAGGGTCCGGACAGGGAAAGACTGAAGCTTTCTTT. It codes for CSVEGSGQGKTEAFF.